The T cell receptor (beta chain) described here comes from a study of cytomegalovirus exposure and HLA in healthy donors. Findings and caveats of the study: Cytomegalovirus-associated TCR beta chains were listed, numbering 150 to 200. Among TCR sequences, most were rare, though some public TCRs appeared in many donors.

This clone was detected only once. Its specificity is not known. Assay: immunoSEQ multiplex PCR; the TCRdb copy retains only in-frame clones and omits some. The sample has 250,000 to 300,000 clones, 80% to 90% seen once; the top ten hold 1%. The TCR sequence derives from a woman younger than 30 in good health and CMV-seronegative. Sequencing was carried out using PBMCs.

The CDR3 sequence is CASSPKTSGGPGETQYF. The CDR3 DNA is TGTGCCAGCAGCCCAAAGACTAGCGGGGGGCCGGGGGAGACCCAGTACTTC. The V gene is TRBV13, the J gene TRBJ2-5, with 13 bases that match TRBD2. V was pared by 5 bases and J by 5 bases, with 11 bases of the junction left unmatched. The CDR3 is made up of 17 amino acids. Germline V gene data show CDR1 as PRHDT and CDR2 as FYEKMQ (reference sequence).